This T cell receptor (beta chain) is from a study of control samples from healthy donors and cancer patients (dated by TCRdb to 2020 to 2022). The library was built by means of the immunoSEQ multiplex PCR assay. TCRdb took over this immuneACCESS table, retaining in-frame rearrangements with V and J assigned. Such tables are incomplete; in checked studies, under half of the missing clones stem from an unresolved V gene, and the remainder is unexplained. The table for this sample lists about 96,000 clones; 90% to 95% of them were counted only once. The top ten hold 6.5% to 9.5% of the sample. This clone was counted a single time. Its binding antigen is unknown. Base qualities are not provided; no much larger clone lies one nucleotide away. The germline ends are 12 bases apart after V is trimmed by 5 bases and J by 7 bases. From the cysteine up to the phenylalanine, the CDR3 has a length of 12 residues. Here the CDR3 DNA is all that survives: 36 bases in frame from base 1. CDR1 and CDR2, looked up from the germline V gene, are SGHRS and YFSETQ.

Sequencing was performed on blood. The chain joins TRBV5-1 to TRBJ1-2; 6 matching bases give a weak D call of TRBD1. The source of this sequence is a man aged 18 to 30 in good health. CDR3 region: CASSRTGSGYTF. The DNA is TGCGCCAGCAGTCGTACAGGGTCTGGCTACACCTTC.